One T cell receptor (beta chain) is described in this entry. Its antigen is currently unknown. Using immunoSEQ multiplex PCR, the repertoire was profiled, and TCRdb retains in-frame clones only, with some absent. The sample has some 130,000 clones, 82% seen once; the top ten hold about 32%. These data come from a study of cytomegalovirus exposure and HLA in healthy donors. Study results and limitations: Investigators reported 150 to 200 TCR beta chains as tied to cytomegalovirus. Generally TCR sequences proved uncommon, though certain public TCRs appeared in numerous donors.

The donors were part of the validation cohort, which consisted of roughly 120 subjects and was separate from the first cohort of 666 subjects. The sequenced sample was PBMCs. This clonotype was sampled from a man aged 25-45 years in good health and CMV-seropositive.

CDR3: CSVADGGGYTF. The CDR3 nucleotides read TGCAGCGTTGCAGACGGAGGCGGCTACACCTTC. The rearrangement links TRBV29-1 to TRBJ1-2, with D unresolved. The germline V gene has CDR1 SQVTM and CDR2 ANQGSEA. The CDR3 is made up of 11 amino acids. V was cut by 4 bases and J by 8 bases, with 11 bases left in between.